One sample yielded the 27 T cell receptor beta chains listed below, sequenced in a study of shared clonotypes between healthy human individuals. This table comes from immunoSEQ multiplex PCR, and its TCRdb copy is limited to in-frame clones, with some not included. This sample yields some 500,000 clones, of which about 96% are seen a single time; nearly 0.065% belongs to the top ten. The sample comprised naive CD4+ T cells sorted from blood. The sample's subset: CD45RA+ positively selected. These receptors were obtained from a woman aged 25 to 39 in good health.

This chain uses TRBV29-1 with TRBJ2-1, with D uncertain. The CDR3 runs 12 residues. V was trimmed by 7 bases and J by 1 base, leaving 8 bases between them. Germline CDR1 and CDR2: SQVTM and ANQGSEA. CDR3 in DNA: TGCAGCGCTGCTGGGTCCTACAATGAGCAGTTCTTC. Amino acid sequence: CSAAGSYNEQFF.

The DNA of the CDR3 is TGTGCCATTGGGGCGGGACAGGGGGCAAAAGAGCAGTTCTTC. Its protein product is CAIGAGQGAKEQFF. The chain links TRBV19 to TRBJ2-1; 12 bases are a match to TRBD1. The CDR3 runs to 14 residues. In germline, CDR1 is LNHDA, CDR2 SQIVND (reference sequence). Losses at the gene ends were 10 bases for V and 10 bases for J; bases not matched to a gene: 11.

This rearrangement joins TRBV19 to TRBJ1-3, with D possibly TRBD1 on 5 matching bases. Germline CDR1 is LNHDA and CDR2 is SQIVND (reference sequence). V lost 5 bases, J lost 0 bases, and 20 bases lay in between. The CDR3 consists of 18 residues. This CDR3 reads CASSLDPGTLFSGNTIYF. CDR3 nucleotides: TGTGCCAGTAGTCTGGATCCCGGGACGTTATTCTCTGGAAACACCATATATTTT.

This chain uses TRBV5-1 with TRBJ2-3, with TRBD1 matching over 9 bases. CDR3 length: 14 residues. Germline trimming cut 6 bases from V and 4 bases from J; bases unmatched to any gene: 6. CDR1 SGHRS and CDR2 YFSETQ come from the germline V gene. CDR3 nucleotides: TGCGCCAGCACACGGGACAGGGAGTCAGATACGCAGTATTTT. Protein product: CASTRDRESDTQYF.

The chain couples TRBV7-8 to TRBJ2-1; 9 bases match TRBD1. With V trimmed by 5 bases and J by 5 bases, 7 bases remained unmatched. The CDR3 spans 15 residues. Germline lookup yields CDR1 SGHVS and CDR2 FQNEAQ. The CDR3 DNA is TGTGCCAGCAGCCCCCGGGACAGGGTTAACAATGAGCAGTTCTTC. Its protein is CASSPRDRVNNEQFF.

This rearrangement joins TRBV5-1 to TRBJ2-7, with TRBD2 matching over 7 bases. The CDR3 runs 16 residues. V shed 0 bases, J shed 4 bases, and the junction held 10 bases outside the gene matches. CDR1 is SGHRS and CDR2 is YFSETQ in the germline V gene. The CDR3 DNA is TGCGCCAGCAGCTTGGGTATCGCGGGAGATATATACGAGCAGTACTTC. The encoded protein is CASSLGIAGDIYEQYF.

J is TRBJ1-1 and V is TRBV5-1; D perhaps matches TRBD1 (5 bases). Trimming stripped 6 bases from V and 3 bases from J, with 12 bases between. The CDR3 is made up of 13 amino acids. Germline V gene lookup returns CDR1 SGHRS and CDR2 YFSETQ. The CDR3 DNA sequence: TGCGCCAGCAATTTGGGGGAGGACACTGAAGCTTTCTTT. Its translation is CASNLGEDTEAFF.

This chain joins TRBV6-1 and TRBJ2-7, with D unclear. The length of the CDR3 is 13 residues. Germline loops: CDR1 MNHNS, CDR2 SASEGT. V dropped 7 bases and J dropped 3 bases, with 13 bases sitting between them. DNA of the CDR3: TGTGCCAGCACAGGCCGTCCCTTCTACGAGCAGTACTTC. It yields the protein CASTGRPFYEQYF.

V and J are TRBV5-1 and TRBJ1-1, with D perhaps TRBD1 (5 bases). The CDR3 is 17 amino acids. Germline V gene data show CDR1 as SGHRS and CDR2 as YFSETQ. Trimming pared 3 bases from V and 0 bases from J, leaving 18 bases between. This CDR3 reads CASSSSDKGWLNTEAFF. For the CDR3, the DNA is TGCGCCAGCAGCTCCTCCGATAAGGGGTGGTTGAACACTGAAGCTTTCTTT.

The chain employs TRBV6-1 and TRBJ1-1, with D perhaps TRBD1 (5 bases). V shed 4 bases and J shed 1 base, with 10 bases lying between them. The CDR3 is made up of 14 amino acids. CDR1 is MNHNS and CDR2 is SASEGT in the germline V gene. The CDR3 reads CASSGAGPNTEAFF. CDR3 DNA sequence: TGTGCCAGCAGTGGGGCAGGGCCGAACACTGAAGCTTTCTTT.

The chain uses TRBV2 and TRBJ2-5; D remains ambiguous. With 7 bases removed from V and 3 bases from J, the gap between germline ends came to 6 bases. CDR3 length equals 11 residues. The V gene's germline CDR1 is SNHLY and CDR2 FYNNEI. CDR3 nucleotide sequence: TGTGCCAGCACCCAGGAAGAGACCCAGTACTTC. Its protein is CASTQEETQYF.

This sequence joins TRBV6-5 and TRBJ1-1, with a possible D match to TRBD1 (5 bases). Germline V gene sequence: CDR1 MNHEY, CDR2 SVGAGI. The CDR3 has 14 amino acids. V was shortened by 5 bases and J by 3 bases, with 13 bases between the two germline ends. CDR3 DNA: TGTGCCAGCAGTGCGTATGTGGGGGACACTGAAGCTTTCTTT. Residues: CASSAYVGDTEAFF.

The gene calls are TRBV29-1 and TRBJ2-1; TRBD1 might be the D (6 bases). This CDR3 contains 12 residues. The germline CDR1 and CDR2 sequences are SQVTM and ANQGSEA. V lost 7 bases, J lost 7 bases, and 14 bases lay in between. The CDR3 DNA is TGCAGCGCTCTACAGGGATTGAATGAGCAGTTCTTC. This translates into CSALQGLNEQFF.

The rearrangement uses TRBV7-6 and TRBJ2-2; 8 bases agree with TRBD2. The CDR3 is 16 amino acids. J was trimmed by 3 bases and V by 5 bases; bases with no gene match: 8. Germline V gives CDR1 SGHVS, CDR2 FNYEAQ. The CDR3 bases are TGTGCCAGCAGCCTAGAAAGGACTAGCTACACCGGGGAGCTGTTTTTT. Its translation is CASSLERTSYTGELFF.

The chain couples TRBV10-1 to TRBJ2-3; 8 bases are shared with TRBD1. The germline gives CDR1 WNHNN, CDR2 SYGVQD (reference sequence). The CDR3 loop spans 14 amino acids. Unmatched junction bases numbered 8, after V lost 6 bases and J lost 6 bases. The CDR3 spells CASSNGQGMDTQYF. The CDR3 nucleotides read TGCGCCAGCAGCAACGGACAGGGCATGGATACGCAGTATTTT.

The V gene is TRBV2, the J gene TRBJ2-7; no clear D. V was clipped by 0 bases and J by 4 bases, with 7 bases between them. The CDR3 has 13 residues. In germline, CDR1 is SNHLY, CDR2 FYNNEI. CDR3 nucleotide sequence: TGTGCCAGCAGTGAAGCAGGACCTTACGAGCAGTACTTC. This sequence encodes CASSEAGPYEQYF.

V usage is TRBV19 and J usage is TRBJ1-4; 9 bases are a match to TRBD1. Germline lookup yields CDR1 LNHDA and CDR2 SQIVND (reference sequence). The CDR3 is 15 amino acids. Germline trimming cut 3 bases from V and 12 bases from J; bases unmatched to any gene: 11. CDR3 sequence reads: CASSMYRDRASQLFF. The CDR3 DNA reads TGTGCCAGTAGTATGTACCGGGACAGGGCGAGTCAACTGTTTTTT.

The rearrangement uses TRBV10-1 and TRBJ2-4; 9 bases fit TRBD1. Germline CDR1 reads WNHNN; CDR2 reads SYGVQD (reference sequence). The CDR3 has 16 residues. V lost 6 bases, J lost 1 base, and 7 bases stayed unmatched. The CDR3, as DNA: TGCGCCAGCAGCTCCGGGACAGGGTCGGCCAAAAACATTCAGTACTTC. Translating it yields CASSSGTGSAKNIQYF.

The V and J genes are TRBV21-1 and TRBJ1-2; the table's D gene call, TRBD1, was not cross checked with the DNA. TRBV21-1 is a known pseudogene. The CDR3 consists of 15 residues. CDR3 nucleotides: TGTGCCAGCAGCAGATCATCGGGCAGGGGGCTCGGCTACACCTTC. Residues: CASSRSSGRGLGYTF.

The V gene is TRBV2, the J gene TRBJ2-5; D is unclear. The J call may be mistaken, given a closer DNA end match to TRBJ2-7. The CDR3 contains 12 residues. Germline-derived CDR1 and CDR2 are SNHLY and FYNNEI. The CDR3 loop is CASSESLDEQYF. CDR3 nucleotide sequence: TGTGCCAGCAGTGAGTCCCTAGACGAGCAGTACTTC.

This chain links TRBV9 with TRBJ2-1; no reliable D call. This CDR3 region has 13 residues. The ends were cut back, 0 bases at V and 7 bases at J, with 8 bases in the middle. Germline values: CDR1 SGDLS, CDR2 YYNGEE. The chain's CDR3 is CASSVERLNEQFF. The CDR3 nucleotides read TGTGCCAGCAGCGTAGAACGCCTGAATGAGCAGTTCTTC.

The J gene is TRBJ1-1, the V gene TRBV5-6, with D possibly TRBD1 on 6 matching bases. The ends were cut back, 6 bases at V and 1 base at J, with 10 bases in the middle. The CDR3 covers 13 residues. In germline, CDR1 is SGHDT, CDR2 YYEEEE. The CDR3 protein is CASKGQPNTEAFF. The CDR3 coding sequence is TGTGCCAGCAAGGGACAACCGAACACTGAAGCTTTCTTT.

The V call is TRBV28, the J call TRBJ2-5, with 10 positions matching TRBD1. The J call may be incorrect, as the DNA end agrees better with TRBJ2-7. The germline CDR1 and CDR2 sequences are MDHEN and SYDVKM. The CDR3 loop spans 14 amino acids. CDR3 coding DNA: TGTGCCAGCAGTGCTGGACAGGGGGCCTACGAGCAGTACTTC. It encodes CASSAGQGAYEQYF.

The gene calls are TRBV18 and TRBJ2-5, with D possibly TRBD2 on 5 matching bases. The end of the DNA fits TRBJ2-7 better, so the J call may be wrong. Germline V lookup: CDR1 KGHSH, CDR2 LQKENI. The CDR3 covers 16 residues. In DNA, the CDR3 is TGTGCCAGCTCACGGGGAGAGCCCGCGAGCTCCTACGAGCAGTACTTC. Translated: CASSRGEPASSYEQYF.

The J gene is TRBJ1-1, the V gene TRBV7-2; the match to TRBD1 covers 8 bases. This CDR3 region has 17 residues. V trimming: 2 bases; J trimming: 0 bases; junction bases outside the gene matches: 8. Looked up from germline, CDR1 is SGHTA and CDR2 is FQGNSA. The CDR3, as DNA: TGTGCCAGCAGCTTATTGGGACAGGCTAGAATGAACACTGAAGCTTTCTTT. Translating it yields CASSLLGQARMNTEAFF.

This chain connects TRBV4-1 to TRBJ1-2, with TRBD1 matching over 8 bases. The junction had 7 bases not matched to a gene; V was cut back by 0 bases and J by 4 bases. Per germline, CDR1 MGHRA and CDR2 YSYEKL. The CDR3 contains 16 residues. CDR3 DNA: TGCGCCAGCAGCCAAGATCTCGACAGGGGCATCTATGGCTACACCTTC. This codes for CASSQDLDRGIYGYTF.

The chain carries TRBV18 and TRBJ2-1, with D perhaps matching TRBD2 (6 bases). This CDR3 has 14 amino acids. Trimming cost V 3 bases and J 7 bases, with 13 bases left between them. The V gene's germline CDR1 is KGHSH and CDR2 LQKENI. The CDR3, as DNA: TGTGCCAGCTCACCTACGGGAGCCGGTAATGAGCAGTTCTTC. Translating gives CASSPTGAGNEQFF.